The 24 T cell receptor beta chains presented below share a single source sample, sequenced in a study of cytomegalovirus exposure and HLA in healthy donors. The PCR had 60 Vbeta and 13 Jbeta primers. The table came from immunoSEQ multiplex PCR; TCRdb's copy has only in-frame clones and leaves some out. The sample lists roughly 100,000 clones, 63% occurring once. Sequenced material: PBMCs. These receptors were obtained from a human donor in good health.

The chain employs TRBV7-9 and TRBJ1-1; 8 positions agree with TRBD1. Germline CDR1 SEHNR, CDR2 FQNEAQ (reference sequence). The CDR3 contains 13 residues. The junction had 5 bases not matched to a gene; V was cut back by 3 bases and J by 8 bases. This chain's CDR3 is CASSLANRGEAFF. The CDR3, as DNA: TGTGCCAGCAGCTTGGCCAACAGGGGGGAAGCTTTCTTT.

The rearrangement uses TRBV5-1 and TRBJ2-2, with 10 bases lining up with TRBD1. V was pared by 3 bases and J by 2 bases, with 4 bases of the junction left unmatched. Germline CDR1 SGHRS, CDR2 YFSETQ. CDR3 length equals 16 residues. This chain's CDR3 is CASSSTGGLNTGELFF. The CDR3 bases are TGCGCCAGCAGCTCGACAGGGGGCCTTAACACCGGGGAGCTGTTTTTT.

Written as DNA, the CDR3 is TGTGCCAGCAGTTTAAGTCAGGGAGGGACCGGGGAGCTGTTTTTT. The encoded protein is CASSLSQGGTGELFF. V is TRBV28 and J is TRBJ2-2, with 7 positions matching TRBD2. The CDR3 is 15 amino acids. The trim removed 2 bases at V and 5 bases at J, leaving 5 bases unmatched. Germline V gene sequence: CDR1 MDHEN, CDR2 SYDVKM.

This sequence joins TRBV2 and TRBJ1-5; D is perhaps TRBD1 (5 bases). The germline CDR1 and CDR2 sequences are SNHLY and FYNNEI. The CDR3 loop spans 17 amino acids. Trimming took 4 bases from V and 5 from J, leaving 21 bases between them. The CDR3, as DNA: TGTGCCAGCAGTGCCCCCCTTGGGAGGGGAGTCTATCAGCCCCAGCATTTT. Its protein product is CASSAPLGRGVYQPQHF. Full variable domain (remainder filled in from reference TRBV2 and TRBJ1-5): EPEVTQTPSHQVTQMGQEVILRCVPISNHLYFYWYRQILGQKVEFLVSFYNNEISEKSEIFDDQFSVERPDGSNFTLKIRSTKLEDSAMYFCASSAPLGRGVYQPQHFGDGTRLSIL.

The rearrangement uses TRBV27 and TRBJ2-5; D possibly corresponds to TRBD2 (5 bases). The CDR3 consists of 14 residues. Germline V gene sequence: CDR1 MNHEY, CDR2 SMNVEV (reference sequence). V lost 2 bases and J lost 5, with 12 bases in between. Here the CDR3 DNA reads TGTGCCAGCAGTTTAGACGAGGGCGGGGAGACCCAGTACTTC. It is translated as CASSLDEGGETQYF.

The rearrangement joins TRBV6-6 to TRBJ1-2, with D tentatively TRBD1 (5 bases). Germline CDR1 MNHNY, CDR2 SVGAGI (reference sequence). The CDR3 runs to 11 residues. The germline V and J ends were trimmed by 11 bases and 8 bases, with 15 bases remaining between them. CDR3: CAVGWGRGYTF. CDR3 nucleotides: TGTGCCGTGGGTTGGGGCAGGGGCTACACCTTC.

V and J are TRBV7-3 and TRBJ1-1; tentative D call: TRBD1 (5 bases). The germline CDR1 and CDR2 sequences are SGHTA and FQGTGA. The CDR3 loop spans 13 amino acids. V was pared by 5 bases and J by 11 bases, with 18 bases between. The CDR3: CASSAGGEQRAFF. CDR3 sequence (DNA): TGTGCCAGCAGCGCCGGGGGGGAACAAAGGGCTTTCTTT.

The chain employs TRBV5-8 and TRBJ2-7, with no clear D. V was clipped by 0 bases and J by 0 bases, with 4 bases between them. The CDR3 has 13 amino acids. Looked up from germline, CDR1 is SGHTS and CDR2 is YDEGEE. This CDR3 is CASSLGVSYEQYF. In DNA form, the CDR3 reads TGTGCCAGCAGCTTGGGAGTCTCCTACGAGCAGTACTTC.

A few counts support this clone. The chain couples TRBV5-1 to TRBJ2-1, with 7 bases fitting TRBD2. V lost 3 bases to trimming and J lost 2 bases; unmatched junction nucleotides: 5. CDR3 size: 15 residues. Looked up from germline, CDR1 is SGHRS and CDR2 is YFSETQ. Here the CDR3 DNA reads TGCGCCAGCAGCTGGGGAGGGCTGGCCTACAATGAGCAGTTCTTC. This translates into CASSWGGLAYNEQFF.

This clone has just a few counts. The V and J genes are TRBV29-1 and TRBJ2-2; 9 bases are shared with TRBD2. CDR3 length: 15 amino acids. Germline trimming cut 7 bases from V and 6 bases from J; bases unmatched to any gene: 12. Germline CDR1 SQVTM, CDR2 ANQGSEA. The CDR3 nucleotides read TGCAGCGCCCTGGGGGGGCGGGAGGGACCCGGGGAGCTGTTTTTT. This encodes CSALGGREGPGELFF.

This sequence joins TRBV6-1 and TRBJ1-4, with D unresolved. V dropped 5 bases and J dropped 0 bases, with 10 bases sitting between them. Germline V lookup: CDR1 MNHNS, CDR2 SASEGT. The CDR3 has 15 residues. This chain's CDR3 is CASSHTTSTNEKLFF. CDR3 bases: TGTGCCAGCAGTCATACAACATCAACTAATGAAAAACTGTTTTTT.

The table lists this clone with a few counts. Written as DNA, the CDR3 is TGCGCCAGCAGCTCCCAGGGGACAGGGCCTAATGAAAAACTGTTTTTT. Amino acids: CASSSQGTGPNEKLFF. V is TRBV5-1 and J is TRBJ1-4; 9 nucleotides match TRBD1. Germline CDR1 SGHRS, CDR2 YFSETQ. Trimming cost V 3 bases and J 3 bases; bases outside gene matches: 6. The length of the CDR3 is 16 residues.

V usage is TRBV7-8 and J usage is TRBJ2-2; D perhaps matches TRBD2 (6 bases). V was shortened by 2 bases and J by 6 bases, with 13 bases between the two germline ends. The germline V gene encodes CDR1 SGHVS and CDR2 FQNEAQ. The CDR3 runs 15 residues. The CDR3, as DNA: TGTGCCAGCAGCTTACGGAGGGTTGGCGCCGGGGAGCTGTTTTTT. Encoded protein: CASSLRRVGAGELFF.

The chain couples TRBV30 to TRBJ1-1; a possible D gene is TRBD1 (6 bases). With 2 bases removed from V and 2 bases from J, the gap between germline ends came to 18 bases. This CDR3 spans 16 amino acids. Germline CDR1 is GTSNPN and CDR2 is SVGIG (reference sequence). Here the CDR3 reads CAWSHLGPGDNTEAFF. CDR3 bases: TGTGCCTGGAGTCATCTAGGGCCAGGGGATAACACTGAAGCTTTCTTT.

The chain couples TRBV6-5 to TRBJ2-3, with D possibly TRBD2 on 6 matching bases. The V gene lost 8 bases and the J gene lost 2 bases, with 14 bases spanning the gap. CDR1 is MNHEY and CDR2 is SVGAGI in the germline V gene. This CDR3 has 14 amino acids. CDR3 nucleotide sequence: TGTGCCAGCCGCGGAGGGAGTATCACAGATACGCAGTATTTT. Amino acids: CASRGGSITDTQYF.

As for this clone: One end of the junction is discordant with germline, which a read error may explain. This sequence joins TRBV19 and TRBJ1-2; TRBD1 is a possible D gene (5 bases). This CDR3 contains 14 residues. Germline loops: CDR1 LNHDA, CDR2 SQIVND (reference sequence). The CDR3 loop reads CASSIDKRDYGYTF. CDR3 nucleotide sequence: TGTGCCAGTAGTATAGACAAGAGGGACTACGGCTACACCTTC.

The CDR3 DNA sequence: TGTGCCAGCAGGGGGGGACTAGCGGGAGTCAATGAGCAGTTCTTC. It translates to CASRGGLAGVNEQFF. This chain joins TRBV5-4 and TRBJ2-1, with 14 bases lining up with TRBD2. The CDR3 has 15 residues. The germline V gene encodes CDR1 SGHNT and CDR2 YYREEE (reference sequence). V dropped 5 bases and J dropped 6; count of bases not matched to a gene: 4.

This rearrangement joins TRBV28 to TRBJ2-7, with D possibly TRBD2 on 7 matching bases. The CDR3 is 12 amino acids. Germline CDR1 MDHEN, CDR2 SYDVKM. The germline V and J ends were trimmed by 11 bases and 0 bases, with 11 bases remaining between them. For the CDR3, the DNA is TGTGCCGGGGGGGCAAGCTCCTACGAGCAGTACTTC. This gives the protein CAGGASSYEQYF.

This chain connects TRBV7-2 to TRBJ1-5; tentatively, D is TRBD1 (5 bases). Germline V gives CDR1 SGHTA, CDR2 FQGNSA. V shed 1 base and J shed 4 bases, with 8 bases lying between them. CDR3 length: 14 amino acids. The DNA of the CDR3 is TGTGCCAGCAGCTTAGTGGGGGGAAATCAGCCCCAGCATTTT. This encodes CASSLVGGNQPQHF. Based on the CDR3 plus reference TRBV7-2 and TRBJ1-5, the full variable domain is GAGVSQSPSNKVTEKGKDVELRCDPISGHTALYWYRQSLGQGLEFLIYFQGNSAPDKSGLPSDRFSAERTGGSVSTLTIQRTQQEDSAVYLCASSLVGGNQPQHFGDGTRLSIL.

This chain joins TRBV5-8 and TRBJ2-4; 9 bases line up with TRBD1. CDR1 SGHTS and CDR2 YDEGEE come from the germline V gene. V shed 4 bases and J 3 bases; nucleotides not matched to a gene: 8. The CDR3 spans 16 residues. This CDR3 is CASSLRQGGGKNIQYF. The CDR3 coding sequence is TGTGCCAGCAGCCTGCGACAGGGGGGCGGCAAAAACATTCAGTACTTC.

The chain uses TRBV4-1 and TRBJ1-6, with D perhaps TRBD1 (5 bases). CDR3 size: 14 residues. Trimming pared 4 bases from V and 8 bases from J, leaving 12 bases between. The germline V gene has CDR1 MGHRA and CDR2 YSYEKL. CDR3: CASSLPGSDSPLHF. The CDR3 coding sequence is TGCGCCAGCAGCCTCCCAGGGTCGGATTCACCCCTCCACTTT.

Many counts were recorded for this clone. The chain employs TRBV6-4 and TRBJ2-3, with D maybe TRBD2 (6 bases). V was trimmed by 4 bases and J by 1 base, leaving 6 bases between them. Germline V gene data show CDR1 as MRHNA and CDR2 as SNTAGT. The CDR3 sequence is 13 residues long. CDR3 coding DNA: TGTGCCAGCAGTGCTAGCGGCACAGATACGCAGTATTTT. Protein product: CASSASGTDTQYF.

This clone was seen ten or more times. As DNA, the CDR3 is TGTGCCAGCAGTTACTTCCGGGACAGACCCACCGGGGAGCTGTTTTTT. It is translated as CASSYFRDRPTGELFF. The chain recombines TRBV6-5 with TRBJ2-2; 7 nucleotides align to TRBD1. Germline CDR1 reads MNHEY; CDR2 reads SVGAGI. The CDR3 has 16 amino acids. V was pared by 1 base and J by 4 bases, with 6 bases of the junction left unmatched.

This clone was recorded a few times. V gene TRBV11-2 combines with J gene TRBJ1-1, with D perhaps matching TRBD1 (6 bases). CDR3 length: 16 residues. The germline CDR1 and CDR2 sequences are SGHAT and FQNNGV. V gave up 1 base and J gave up 3 bases, with 15 bases separating them. The chain's CDR3 is CASSLALDGTHTEAFF. The CDR3 coding sequence is TGTGCCAGCAGCTTAGCCCTCGACGGGACACACACTGAAGCTTTCTTT.